Listed here is a single T cell receptor (beta chain). The investigators amplified TCR beta CDR3 regions from RNA transcripts. Using the HTBI primer set, a first-round RT-PCR was run on the TCR CDR3. TCRdb reanalysed the multiplex PCR reads using MiXCR and keeps one entry per CDR3 protein. The table lists 500,000 to 700,000 distinct CDR3 sequences, approximately 15% of them singletons. CDR1 SQVTM and CDR2 ANQGSEA come from the germline V gene. With 6 bases clipped from V and 2 bases from J, the junction kept 12 bases outside the gene matches. This CDR3 spans 16 amino acids. The data originate from a study of T cells in Graves' hyperthyroidism and ophthalmopathy.

Material for sequencing was blood. This chain links TRBV29-1 with TRBJ2-7, with 11 bases lining up with TRBD2. The clonotype originates from a woman younger than 35 with Graves' hyperthyroidism. CDR3 bases: TGCAGCGTCCGAACCGGGACTAGCGGAGCCCCCTACGAGCAGTACTTC. Its protein is CSVRTGTSGAPYEQYF.